This passage covers 5 T cell receptor beta chains from one sample sequenced in a study of T cell repertoires in cytomegalovirus infection (dated by TCRdb to the late 2010s). TCRdb records Illumina HiSeq 1500 as the sequencer. The raw public data were reprocessed by TCRdb itself: fastp quality trimming at Q25, MiXCR clonotype calling, in-frame beta chains only. A single entry per CDR3 protein holds the most common genes and DNA from its merged rows. Within this sample are 650,000 to 850,000 distinct CDR3 sequences, with just under 30% of them counted one time only. Approximately 14% of the sample is taken by the ten largest. These TCRs are of unknown antigen specificity. The treatment or condition label corresponds to: in vitro stimulation with specific CMV peptide epitopes to enrich CMV-specific T cells. The sequences come from cultured CD8+ T cells from PBMCs, collected from culture after CMV antigen stimulation. These receptors were taken from a human donor in good health (CMV status not recorded). Some clones in this sample may be carry-over from other donors' samples.

On this clonotype itself: One end of the junction is discordant with germline, which a read error may explain. The gene calls are TRBV7-2 and TRBJ2-1, with D maybe TRBD2 (5 bases). This CDR3 contains 17 residues. Germline V gene sequence: CDR1 SGHTA, CDR2 FQGNSA. The CDR3 here is CGSSLGVPGYSYNVQFF. The CDR3 nucleotides read TGTGGCAGCAGCTTAGGAGTTCCGGGGTACTCCTACAATGTGCAGTTCTTC.

In its sample, this clonotype was seen a few times. The V call is TRBV20-1, the J call TRBJ1-1, with a tentative D call TRBD1 (5 bases). The ends were cut back, 3 bases at V and 4 bases at J, with 12 bases in the middle. CDR1 is DFQATT and CDR2 is SNEGSKA in the germline V gene (reference sequence). CDR3 length: 13 amino acids. CDR3 sequence (DNA): TGCAGTGCTAGCCCTCGGGGGGGCACTGAAGCTTTCTTT. It translates to CSASPRGGTEAFF.

The CDR3 loop is CASTGLDTEAFF. CDR3 DNA sequence: TGTGCCAGCACCGGGTTGGACACTGAAGCTTTCTTT. J is TRBJ1-1 and V is TRBV7-8; no definite D call. V gave up 7 bases and J gave up 3 bases, with 9 bases separating them. CDR3 length: 12 amino acids. Germline CDR1 is SGHVS and CDR2 is FQNEAQ.

The chain recombines TRBV19 with TRBJ2-1; D uncertain. The CDR3 totals 11 residues. V was clipped by 10 bases and J by 7 bases, with 11 bases between them. The germline CDR1 and CDR2 sequences are LNHDA and SQIVND (reference sequence). CDR3 DNA sequence: TGTGCCATTCTCGTAGGGAATGAGCAGTTCTTC. This sequence encodes CAILVGNEQFF. Full variable domain (outside the CDR3, taken from reference TRBV19 and TRBJ2-1): DGGITQSPKYLFRKEGQNVTLSCEQNLNHDAMYWYRQDPGQGLRLIYYSQIVNDFQKGDIAEGYSVSREKKESFPLTVTSAQKNPTAFYLCAILVGNEQFFGPGTRLTVL.

The sample holds a few counts of this clonotype. This chain links TRBV7-6 with TRBJ2-7, with 7 bases matching TRBD1. This CDR3 is built from 15 residues. Germline V gene lookup returns CDR1 SGHVS and CDR2 FNYEAQ. J gave up 9 bases and V 5 bases, and 16 bases lay outside the gene matches. CDR3: CASSIGTAHLSGQYF. Here the CDR3 DNA reads TGTGCCAGCAGCATCGGGACAGCTCACCTATCTGGGCAGTACTTC. Together with reference TRBV7-6 and TRBJ2-7, the CDR3 gives the full variable domain: GAGVSQSPRYKVTKRGQDVALRCDPISGHVSLYWYRQALGQGPEFLTYFNYEAQQDKSGLPNDRFSAERPEGSISTLTIQRTEQRDSAMYRCASSIGTAHLSGQYFGPGTRLTVT.